This T cell receptor (beta chain) was captured by sequencing in a study of cytomegalovirus exposure and HLA in healthy donors. Across the study: The 120 or so validation repertoires matched the 600 to 700 first-cohort repertoires in platform, a later analysis reported.

This clone was counted only a few times. The antigen remains undetermined. Trimming shortened V by 2 bases and J by 7 bases, and 17 bases separated the two germline ends. CDR3 length equals 15 residues. Germline V gene data show CDR1 as LNHDA and CDR2 as SQIVND (reference sequence). Study-wide findings and caveats: A few chains linked to CMV were shown in vitro to be specific for CMV antigens.

Some clones are missing from TCRdb's copy, which holds only in-frame ones; the method was immunoSEQ multiplex PCR. There are about 240,000 clones in the sample; around 85% occur only once, and over 0.95% lies in the top ten. Material: PBMCs. The chain is built from TRBV19 and TRBJ1-2; D is unresolved. This sequence was found in a woman aged 25-40 years in good health and CMV-seropositive. CDR3: CASSIWGGGSFGYTF. The CDR3, as DNA: TGTGCCAGTAGTATATGGGGTGGAGGGTCCTTTGGCTACACCTTC.